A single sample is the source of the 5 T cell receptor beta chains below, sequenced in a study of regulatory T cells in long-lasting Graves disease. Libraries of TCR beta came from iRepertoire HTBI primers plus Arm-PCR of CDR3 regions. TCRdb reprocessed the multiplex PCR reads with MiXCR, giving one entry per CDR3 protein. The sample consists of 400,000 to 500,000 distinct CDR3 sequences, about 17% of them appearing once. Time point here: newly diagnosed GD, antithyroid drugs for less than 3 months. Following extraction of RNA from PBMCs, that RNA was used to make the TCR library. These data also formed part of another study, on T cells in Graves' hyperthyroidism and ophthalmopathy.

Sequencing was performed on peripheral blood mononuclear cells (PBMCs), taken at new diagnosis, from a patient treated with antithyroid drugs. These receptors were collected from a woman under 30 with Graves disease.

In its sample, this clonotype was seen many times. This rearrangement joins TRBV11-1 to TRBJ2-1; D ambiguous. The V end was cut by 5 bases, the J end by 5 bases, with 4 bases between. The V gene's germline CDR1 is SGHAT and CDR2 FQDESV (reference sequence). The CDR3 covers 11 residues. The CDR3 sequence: CASSHNNEQFF. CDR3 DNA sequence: TGTGCCAGCAGCCATAACAATGAGCAGTTCTTC.

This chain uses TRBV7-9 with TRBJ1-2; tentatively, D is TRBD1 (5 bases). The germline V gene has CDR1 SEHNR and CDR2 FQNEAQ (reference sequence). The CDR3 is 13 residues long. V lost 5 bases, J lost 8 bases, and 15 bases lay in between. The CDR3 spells CASSPPGPSGYTF. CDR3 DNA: TGTGCCAGCAGCCCTCCGGGACCTAGCGGCTACACCTTC.

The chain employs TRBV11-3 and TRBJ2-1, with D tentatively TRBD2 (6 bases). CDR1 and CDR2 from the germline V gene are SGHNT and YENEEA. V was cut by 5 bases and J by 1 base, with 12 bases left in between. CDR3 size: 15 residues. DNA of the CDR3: TGTGCCAGCAGCCAGGAGGGAGGTTCCTACAATGAGCAGTTCTTC. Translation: CASSQEGGSYNEQFF.

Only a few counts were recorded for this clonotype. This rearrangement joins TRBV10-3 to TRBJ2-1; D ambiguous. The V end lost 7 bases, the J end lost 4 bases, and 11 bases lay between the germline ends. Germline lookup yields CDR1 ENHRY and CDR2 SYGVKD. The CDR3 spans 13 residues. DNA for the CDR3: TGTGCCATCATGGCTCCCCTATACAATGAGCAGTTCTTC. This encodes CAIMAPLYNEQFF.

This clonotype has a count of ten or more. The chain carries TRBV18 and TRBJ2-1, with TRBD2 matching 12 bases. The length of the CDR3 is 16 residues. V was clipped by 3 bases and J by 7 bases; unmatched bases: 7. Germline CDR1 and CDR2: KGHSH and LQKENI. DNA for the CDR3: TGTGCCAGCTCACCTCTAGCGGGAGGGCCGGGAAATGAGCAGTTCTTC. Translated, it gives CASSPLAGGPGNEQFF.